The present entry profiles one T cell receptor beta chain with its context. Some clones are missing from TCRdb's copy, which holds only in-frame ones; the method was immunoSEQ multiplex PCR. The data hold around 360,000 clones, with roughly 84% observed a single time. The data belong to a study of blood T cell repertoires in COVID-19. Study-level background: Sample material is recorded as cDNA or gDNA derived from T cells, B-cell-depleted T cells, or PBMCs.

The germline CDR1 and CDR2 sequences are LNHDA and SQIVND (reference sequence). The CDR3 loop spans 15 amino acids. Between the trimmed V and J ends, which lost 5 bases and 6 bases, there was a span of 16 bases. Sequencing used PBMCs or T cells enriched from blood (not recorded which). The chain combines TRBV19 with TRBJ1-4, with D perhaps TRBD1 (5 bases). This TCR came from a woman between 25 and 40 years old who had recovered from COVID-19. This CDR3 is CASSPGEGPYEKLFF. CDR3 sequence (DNA): TGTGCCAGTAGTCCGGGGGAAGGGCCGTATGAAAAACTGTTTTTT.